Detailed here is one T cell receptor (beta chain). It has no known antigen specificity. No clone much larger than this one lies a single base away; base qualities are absent. This sample was included in a study of MAIT cells during Salmonella Paratyphi A infection (dated by TCRdb to 2016 to 2017). The study in broad terms: A single dose of 1-5x10^3 CFU of S. Paratyphi A strain NVGH308 was swallowed by adult volunteers aged 18 to 60. Ciprofloxacin 500 mg twice daily for 14 days, starting at diagnosis, was given to diagnosed volunteers.

Beyond this particular receptor, the publication reports: Diagnosed volunteers showed more expansion or contraction among top five MAIT clonotypes than healthy controls (around 0.57 versus 0.12), suggesting infection-driven repertoire reshaping. The availability of volunteer samples limited the sample sizes, but these sizes were considered adequate to detect differences between groups. From baseline to mid-infection, the space taken up by over-represented MAIT clonotypes dropped significantly (around 0.17 to 0.099), whereas no significant difference was seen post-infection. MAIT TRBV usage was oligoclonal with a preference for TRBV20 and TRBV6, and infection appeared not to change this usage.

Libraries were prepared through 5' RACE. TCRbeta was amplified in two PCR rounds using Phusion High-Fidelity polymerase, and the primers carried sample-specific barcodes. Template-switch cDNA synthesis with SMARTScribe reverse transcriptase and a TRBC-specific primer was used to generate TCRbeta libraries. After barcoding, samples were pooled and then prepared using the NEBNext Ultra DNA Library Prep Kit for Illumina. Sequencing of the libraries took place on an Illumina MiSeq using the MiSeq reagent kit v2, 300 cycles. The original pipeline was this. Reads were demultiplexed by barcode with Jemultiplexer and aligned with MiTCR using default parameters. Non-functional sequences were removed with VDJtools, and each clonotype was defined by its amino acid sequence, with frequencies calculated from the assigned sequence reads. Clonal space homeostasis binned clonotypes by frequency as over-represented (0.05-1), large, medium and small. TCRdb reanalyzed the raw reads on its own, using fastp at Q25 for trimming and MiXCR for clone calling, and kept in-frame beta chains. Each entry merges the rows of one CDR3 protein and shows their most common DNA and genes. TCRdb assigned the V and J calls; the authors' analysis was not used. The sample table shows just under 1,500 distinct CDR3 sequences, and 66% are seen once. Less than 55% of the sample is taken by the ten largest.

Inclusive of the bounding cysteine and phenylalanine, the CDR3 is 14 residues long. The DNA shown is the 42-base CDR3, in frame from base 1. Reading the germline V gene gives CDR1 MDHEN and CDR2 SYDVKM. From V the trimming removes 6 bases and from J it removes 3 bases, while the gene matches leave 6 bases of the junction unaccounted for. The time point label of this sample denotes: after infection, following antibiotic treatment. Using flow cytometry, MAIT cells, defined as Valpha7.2+ CD161+ T cells, were identified and sorted. In 6 or 7 volunteers who developed enteric fever after controlled oral challenge with live Salmonella Paratyphi A, circulating MAIT cell TCRbeta repertoires were profiled over time. Every diagnosed volunteer provided MAIT cell samples at three timepoints: pre-infection, mid-infection and post-infection. A diagnosis of enteric fever was based on Paratyphi A bacteremia and/or a persistent fever above 38 degrees C that lasted longer than 12 hours. Challenged volunteers were diagnosed with infection sometime between day 4 and day 7 after challenge. For RNA extraction, about 4,500 to 11,000 MAIT cells from each sample were sorted straight into RNAqueous-Micro lysis buffer. Lymphoprep gradient centrifugation was used to isolate peripheral blood mononuclear cells from blood samples and leukocyte cones. Cell sorting used a BD FACSAria Fusion or BD FACSAria III sorter.

The sample was MAIT cells from blood, taken at the last sampling point of the challenge study. The V and J segments used are TRBV28 and TRBJ2-3, and 7 junctional nucleotides match TRBD1. This receptor was taken from a person between 18 and 75 years old who was deliberately infected with Salmonella Paratyphi A in a paratyphoid fever challenge study. The nucleotide sequence reads TGTGCCAGCAGACGGGACAGAAGGACAGATACGCAGTATTTT. Its translation is CASRRDRRTDTQYF.